In this sample, the clone carrying this TCR beta chain turned up a few times. Sequencing used immunoSEQ multiplex PCR; TCRdb keeps in-frame clones, though not all of them. The repertoire consists of around 200,000 clones, with more than 75% occurring once and the leading ten covering 1.9%. The data were taken from a study of blood T cell repertoires in COVID-19. V was pared by 6 bases and J by 8 bases, with 19 bases between. The CDR3 has 14 residues. Germline V gene sequence: CDR1 LGHDT, CDR2 YNNKEL (reference sequence). The origin of this receptor is a man aged 35-49 years with active or convalescent COVID-19. Sequencing was done on a sample of peripheral blood. The genes are TRBV3-1 (or the pseudogene TRBV3-2) and TRBJ1-2; weak D call: TRBD1 (6 bases). Here the CDR3 reads CASSRKGTRVGYTF. In DNA form, the CDR3 reads TGTGCCAGCAGTCGTAAGGGGACACGGGTCGGCTACACCTTC.